This TCR beta chain was sequenced for a study of blood T cell repertoires in COVID-19. Study-level background: COVID-19 samples, acute and convalescent, were from the United States, Italy and Spain. Sample material is recorded as cDNA or gDNA derived from T cells, B-cell-depleted T cells, or PBMCs.

Per the original data handling: Reference gene primers were amplified, and this amplification served to estimate nucleated cell counts. Libraries were prepared by immunoSEQ multiplex PCR; TCRdb keeps only in-frame clonotypes and omits some of them. The V and J calls and clone size come from that table; D and trimming were worked out from the DNA. The sample has some 150,000 clones; 60% to 80% are singletons. The CDR3 is 13 residues long. CDR1 is ENHRY and CDR2 is SYGVKD in the germline V gene. Trimming took 10 bases from V and 2 from J, leaving 14 bases between them. This clonotype was obtained from a man aged 50 or older with active or convalescent COVID-19. The specimen sequenced was peripheral blood. The chain recombines TRBV10-3 with TRBJ2-5, with D maybe TRBD2 (6 bases). The CDR3 is CATRGLTQETQYF. In nucleotides, the CDR3 is TGTGCCACCCGAGGACTAACTCAAGAGACCCAGTACTTC.